The 5 T cell receptor beta chains listed next were all sequenced from one sample in a study of blood T cell repertoires in COVID-19. Method: immunoSEQ multiplex PCR; TCRdb's copy keeps in-frame clones and lacks some. The repertoire holds approximately 110,000 clones, with 70% to 90% as singletons. The sequenced sample was peripheral blood. Receptor source: a middle-aged man with acute or convalescent COVID-19.

This CDR3 reads CANHLSTGGPKDTGELFF. CDR3 nucleotide sequence: TGTGCCAACCATTTATCGACAGGGGGCCCTAAGGACACCGGGGAGCTGTTTTTT. This rearrangement joins TRBV19 to TRBJ2-2; 10 bases are shared with TRBD1. The CDR3 covers 18 residues. CDR1 is LNHDA and CDR2 is SQIVND in the germline V gene (reference sequence). The trim removed 10 bases at V and 3 bases at J, leaving 17 bases unmatched.

This clone turned up a few times. V usage is TRBV5-4 and J usage is TRBJ2-7, with 9 bases identical to TRBD1. The CDR3 length is 14 residues. V gave up 3 bases and J gave up 6 bases; unmatched junction bases: 7. Germline V gene lookup returns CDR1 SGHNT and CDR2 YYREEE (reference sequence). DNA of the CDR3: TGTGCCAGCAGCTCACCGGGACAGGGAGCCGAGCAGTACTTC. This codes for CASSSPGQGAEQYF.

The rearrangement links TRBV3-1 (or the pseudogene TRBV3-2) to TRBJ2-1; D might be TRBD2 (6 bases). The CDR3 sequence is 17 residues long. Germline V CDR1 and CDR2: LGHDT, YNNKEL (reference sequence). V lost 1 base and J 0 bases, leaving 13 bases between the germline ends. The CDR3 here is CASSQGLAPSSYNEQFF. Written as DNA, the CDR3 is TGTGCCAGCAGCCAAGGCCTAGCGCCAAGCTCCTACAATGAGCAGTTCTTC.

This rearrangement joins TRBV5-1 to TRBJ2-7, with D maybe TRBD1 (7 bases). CDR1 is SGHRS, CDR2 YFSETQ, per germline. The CDR3 totals 14 residues. V was trimmed by 4 bases and J by 2 bases, leaving 13 bases between them. CDR3 sequence reads: CASSGGGTAYEQYF. The DNA of the CDR3 is TGCGCCAGCAGCGGTGGAGGGACAGCCTACGAGCAGTACTTC.

V and J are TRBV28 and TRBJ1-2, with a possible D match to TRBD1 (5 bases). V lost 1 base and J lost 3, with 9 bases in between. The CDR3 consists of 14 residues. The germline V gene has CDR1 MDHEN and CDR2 SYDVKM. CDR3 amino acids: CASSLLTDYYGYTF. DNA for the CDR3: TGTGCCAGCAGTTTATTGACAGACTACTATGGCTACACCTTC.